Presented here are 25 T cell receptor beta chains from one specimen sequenced in a study of OX40 agonist ivuxolimab in advanced cancers. Repertoires were generated with immunoSEQ multiplex PCR, while TCRdb's copy carries only in-frame clones and drops some. The sample has around 37,000 clones, 88% seen once; the top ten hold about 13%. The sequencing here drew on CD4+ or CD8+ T cells sorted from blood, taken in a trial of the OX40 agonist ivuxolimab. The receptors here all came from an adult with an advanced solid tumor such as melanoma, head and neck, liver or kidney cancer.

The chain recombines TRBV9 with TRBJ1-2; 10 bases align to TRBD1. This CDR3 has 15 amino acids. V lost 3 bases, J lost 4 bases, and 6 bases stayed unmatched. The germline CDR1 and CDR2 sequences are SGDLS and YYNGEE. CDR3 amino acids: CASSAGTGVLYGYTF. The CDR3 DNA follows: TGTGCCAGCAGCGCAGGGACAGGGGTTCTCTATGGCTACACCTTC.

The chain couples TRBV7-9 to TRBJ2-3, with D perhaps TRBD2 (6 bases). Looked up from germline, CDR1 is SEHNR and CDR2 is FQNEAQ (reference sequence). This CDR3 spans 16 amino acids. V was cut by 1 base and J by 3 bases, with 14 bases left in between. CDR3 DNA sequence: TGTGCCAGCAGCTTAGGGGCTGGCGGGATAACAGATACGCAGTATTTT. Protein sequence: CASSLGAGGITDTQYF. Full variable domain (outside the CDR3, taken from reference TRBV7-9 and TRBJ2-3): DTGVSQNPRHKITKRGQNVTFRCDPISEHNRLYWYRQTLGQGPEFLTYFQNEAQLEKSRLLSDRFSAERPKGSFSTLEIQRTEQGDSAMYLCASSLGAGGITDTQYFGPGTRLTVL.

The chain combines TRBV6-5 with TRBJ2-1; no firm D call. Trimming removed 0 bases from V and 6 bases from J, with 6 bases in between. Germline-derived CDR1 and CDR2 are MNHEY and SVGAGI. The CDR3 runs 13 residues. CDR3 DNA sequence: TGTGCCAGCAGTTACTCGAATATCAATGAGCAGTTCTTC. It translates to CASSYSNINEQFF.

The chain employs TRBV10-3 and TRBJ2-3, with a weak D call TRBD1 (6 bases). Trimming cost V 4 bases and J 2 bases, with 13 bases left between them. This CDR3 spans 15 amino acids. In germline, CDR1 is ENHRY, CDR2 SYGVKD. CDR3 DNA: TGTGCCATCAGTGGGTTCCGGGACAACACAGATACGCAGTATTTT. Translating gives CAISGFRDNTDTQYF.

The genes are TRBV2 and TRBJ2-7, with D perhaps TRBD1 or TRBD2 (5 bases each). In germline, CDR1 is SNHLY, CDR2 FYNNEI. The CDR3 length is 16 residues. Trimming removed 3 bases at V and 2 bases at J, with 17 bases between. The CDR3 sequence: CASSEEIGASAYEQYF. CDR3 DNA sequence: TGTGCCAGCAGTGAGGAGATCGGGGCTAGTGCCTACGAGCAGTACTTC.

The CDR3, as DNA: TGCAGCGCCTCCGGGACAGGGGGCGTAGAGACCCAGTACTTC. Residues: CSASGTGGVETQYF. The chain uses TRBV29-1 and TRBJ2-5; 12 bases are a match to TRBD1. V dropped 7 bases and J dropped 4; count of bases not matched to a gene: 7. This CDR3 is built from 14 residues. CDR1 is SQVTM, CDR2 ANQGSEA, per germline.

This clone was seen only a few times. The chain joins TRBV5-8 to TRBJ2-3; 10 nucleotides line up with TRBD1. Germline V gene data show CDR1 as SGHTS and CDR2 as YDEGEE. Trimming at V came to 3 bases and at J to 2 bases, leaving 6 bases not matched to a gene. This CDR3 is built from 16 residues. The CDR3 loop reads CASSSGQGGLTDTQYF. The CDR3 DNA reads as TGTGCCAGCAGCTCAGGACAGGGGGGCCTCACAGATACGCAGTATTTT.

This CDR3 is CSVELAGLYSYNEQFF. The DNA of the CDR3 is TGCAGCGTTGAATTAGCGGGACTCTACTCCTACAATGAGCAGTTCTTC. The rearrangement links TRBV29-1 to TRBJ2-1; 8 positions match TRBD2. Germline V gene sequence: CDR1 SQVTM, CDR2 ANQGSEA. The CDR3 sequence is 16 residues long. V shed 2 bases, J shed 0 bases, and the junction held 6 bases outside the gene matches.

This chain uses TRBV7-9 with TRBJ1-2, with TRBD1 identical over 7 bases. V trimming: 4 bases; J trimming: 1 base; junction bases outside the gene matches: 6. This CDR3 is 15 amino acids long. CDR1 is SEHNR, CDR2 FQNEAQ, per germline (reference sequence). The CDR3 coding sequence is TGTGCCAGCAGCTCCGGGACAGTCGATAACTATGGCTACACCTTC. Translation gives CASSSGTVDNYGYTF.

The V call is TRBV7-9, the J call TRBJ2-3; 10 positions match TRBD1. CDR3 length: 16 residues. Unmatched junction bases numbered 5, after V lost 0 bases and J lost 5 bases. Looked up from germline, CDR1 is SEHNR and CDR2 is FQNEAQ (reference sequence). CDR3 DNA sequence: TGTGCCAGCAGCTTAGCGGGACAGGGGATCGGAGATACGCAGTATTTT. Protein sequence: CASSLAGQGIGDTQYF.

This clone was seen once. The chain couples TRBV27 to TRBJ2-1, with a weak D call TRBD2 (5 bases). Germline values: CDR1 MNHEY, CDR2 SMNVEV (reference sequence). The CDR3 runs 15 residues. Trimming cost V 2 bases and J 5 bases, with 13 bases left between them. The CDR3, as DNA: TGTGCCAGCAGTTTACTACCCCTGCGGGACAATGAGCAGTTCTTC. As protein: CASSLLPLRDNEQFF.

The rearrangement uses TRBV11-2 and TRBJ2-1; TRBD2 agrees at 9 bases. The germline CDR1 and CDR2 sequences are SGHAT and FQNNGV. J gave up 3 bases and V 5 bases, and 11 bases lay outside the gene matches. This CDR3 is built from 17 residues. CDR3 region: CASSPSQAGGIYNEQFF. The CDR3 bases are TGTGCCAGCAGCCCGAGTCAAGCGGGAGGCATCTACAATGAGCAGTTCTTC.

There are a few counts of this clone. The rearrangement joins TRBV11-3 to TRBJ2-1; 14 bases agree with TRBD2. CDR3 length: 15 residues. Germline V gives CDR1 SGHNT, CDR2 YENEEA. V gave up 5 bases and J gave up 7 bases; unmatched junction bases: 4. The CDR3 region has the DNA TGTGCCAGCAGCCGACTAGCGGGAGGGCAAAATGAGCAGTTCTTC. Residues: CASSRLAGGQNEQFF.

The rearrangement links TRBV2 to TRBJ2-7; 10 nucleotides agree with TRBD2. Germline V gene data show CDR1 as SNHLY and CDR2 as FYNNEI. CDR3 length: 15 amino acids. After removal of 6 bases from V and 3 bases from J, the junction contained 8 bases not matched to a gene. The chain's CDR3 is CASRVLAGVGYEQYF. The DNA of the CDR3 is TGTGCCAGCAGGGTTCTAGCGGGAGTGGGCTACGAGCAGTACTTC. The complete variable domain, with remaining parts taken from reference TRBV2 and TRBJ2-7, reads EPEVTQTPSHQVTQMGQEVILRCVPISNHLYFYWYRQILGQKVEFLVSFYNNEISEKSEIFDDQFSVERPDGSNFTLKIRSTKLEDSAMYFCASRVLAGVGYEQYFGPGTRLTVT.

The chain couples TRBV4-3 to TRBJ1-2; TRBD1 aligns across 7 bases. The germline gives CDR1 LGHNA, CDR2 YSLEER. There are 16 residues in the CDR3. V gave up 0 bases and J gave up 2 bases; unmatched junction bases: 6. As DNA, the CDR3 is TGCGCCAGCAGCCAAGATTCAGGGGGTTTGAACTATGGCTACACCTTC. It encodes CASSQDSGGLNYGYTF.

The rearrangement joins TRBV30 to TRBJ2-1; no clear D. Germline V lookup: CDR1 GTSNPN, CDR2 SVGIG (reference sequence). The CDR3 totals 12 residues. V lost 0 bases, J lost 6 bases, and 6 bases lay in between. DNA for the CDR3: TGTGCCTGGAGTGTCCCCATCAATGAGCAGTTCTTC. Its protein product is CAWSVPINEQFF.

This clone is categorized as medium-sized. CDR3: CASSAFGAEQYF. The CDR3 nucleotides are TGTGCCAGTAGTGCATTTGGGGCGGAGCAGTACTTC. The chain joins TRBV19 to TRBJ2-7, with D possibly TRBD1 on 5 matching bases. Germline values: CDR1 LNHDA, CDR2 SQIVND (reference sequence). V was clipped by 5 bases and J by 7 bases, with 12 bases between them. The CDR3 covers 12 residues.

This chain uses TRBV29-1 with TRBJ2-3; D is unclear. The CDR3 consists of 10 residues. Germline V gene data show CDR1 as SQVTM and CDR2 as ANQGSEA. The ends were cut back, 8 bases at V and 2 bases at J, with 5 bases in the middle. The CDR3 reads CSLHTDTQYF. The CDR3 nucleotides read TGCAGCTTACACACAGATACGCAGTATTTT.

This clone has more than one count but fewer than ten. The V gene is TRBV28, the J gene TRBJ2-2, with D perhaps TRBD1 (5 bases). The V gene's germline CDR1 is MDHEN and CDR2 SYDVKM. The CDR3 loop spans 15 amino acids. Trimming removed 3 bases at V and 6 bases at J, with 14 bases between. CDR3 loop: CASSFAGPTAGELFF. DNA for the CDR3: TGTGCCAGCAGTTTCGCAGGGCCCACCGCCGGGGAGCTGTTTTTT.

The chain joins TRBV4-1 to TRBJ2-7; 9 bases map to TRBD2. Germline lookup yields CDR1 MGHRA and CDR2 YSYEKL. J lost 6 bases, V lost 3 bases, and 3 bases had no gene match. CDR3 length: 13 residues. The CDR3 DNA follows: TGCGCCAGCAGCCAGGGACTAGCTGGCGAGCAGTACTTC. Translation gives CASSQGLAGEQYF.

This sequence joins TRBV7-2 and TRBJ1-1, with D uncertain. The CDR3 length is 13 residues. Germline V gives CDR1 SGHTA, CDR2 FQGNSA. V lost 11 bases and J lost 7, with 20 bases in between. The CDR3 loop is CAAGDWAVNEAFF. The CDR3 DNA is TGTGCCGCCGGGGATTGGGCAGTAAATGAAGCTTTCTTT.

This chain joins TRBV28 and TRBJ2-7; a weak D match, TRBD1 (6 bases). Trimming cost V 5 bases and J 5 bases, with 16 bases left between them. Per the germline V gene, CDR1 is MDHEN and CDR2 is SYDVKM. This CDR3 is built from 14 residues. CDR3 protein: CASSETLGADEQYF. CDR3 bases: TGTGCCAGCAGTGAGACTCTGGGGGCGGACGAGCAGTACTTC.

This chain connects TRBV2 to TRBJ2-7; 8 bases fit TRBD2. Germline CDR1 reads SNHLY; CDR2 reads FYNNEI. With V trimmed by 5 bases and J by 7 bases, 13 bases remained unmatched. This CDR3 spans 15 amino acids. Here the CDR3 reads CASSLSEAGVGEQYF. CDR3 bases: TGTGCCAGCAGTTTATCTGAAGCGGGAGTAGGGGAGCAGTACTTC. The full variable domain, rest sourced from reference TRBV2 and TRBJ2-7, is EPEVTQTPSHQVTQMGQEVILRCVPISNHLYFYWYRQILGQKVEFLVSFYNNEISEKSEIFDDQFSVERPDGSNFTLKIRSTKLEDSAMYFCASSLSEAGVGEQYFGPGTRLTVT.

The J gene is TRBJ2-1, the V gene TRBV7-8; 10 bases line up with TRBD2. Germline-derived CDR1 and CDR2 are SGHVS and FQNEAQ. V lost 8 bases and J lost 3; bases outside the gene matches: 10. This CDR3 has 16 amino acids. For the CDR3, the DNA is TGTGCCAGCGTCGAGCGGGAGGGCCTTATCTACAATGAGCAGTTCTTC. Encoded protein: CASVEREGLIYNEQFF.

The chain employs TRBV10-3 and TRBJ2-2, with TRBD2 matching over 7 bases. Germline V gene data show CDR1 as ENHRY and CDR2 as SYGVKD. The CDR3 length is 17 residues. V shed 0 bases, J shed 4 bases, and the junction held 8 bases outside the gene matches. The CDR3 sequence is CAISESKVAGATGELFF. The CDR3, as DNA: TGTGCCATCAGTGAGTCGAAAGTAGCGGGTGCCACCGGGGAGCTGTTTTTT.